This entry lists 15 T cell receptor beta chains sequenced from one sample in a study of radiotherapy plus CTLA-4 blockade in lung cancer. Some clones are missing from TCRdb's copy, which holds only in-frame ones; the method was immunoSEQ multiplex PCR. In the table there are some 49,000 clones, 85% of which are singletons. The specimen comprised peripheral blood, sampled from a patient treated with radiotherapy plus ipilimumab. These receptors all come from a human donor with non-small cell lung cancer whose response to radiotherapy plus ipilimumab could not be evaluated.

Only one count was recorded for this clone. The genes are TRBV6-1 and TRBJ2-1; 14 bases agree with TRBD2. CDR1 and CDR2 (germline): MNHNS, SASEGT. The CDR3 runs 15 residues. V was pared by 6 bases and J by 8 bases, with 6 bases of the junction left unmatched. CDR3 DNA sequence: TGTGCCAGCAGAGGACTAGCGGGAGGATGGGATGAGCAGTTCTTC. It translates to CASRGLAGGWDEQFF.

The count of this clone is one. The chain is built from TRBV7-2 and TRBJ1-1; 7 nucleotides align to TRBD1. Germline trimming cut 3 bases from V and 3 bases from J; bases unmatched to any gene: 4. Germline V gene lookup returns CDR1 SGHTA and CDR2 FQGNSA. The CDR3 is made up of 14 amino acids. The CDR3 DNA is TGTGCCAGCAGCTTGCTCAGGGGGTACACTGAAGCTTTCTTT. Translating gives CASSLLRGYTEAFF.

Only a few counts were recorded for this clone. V gene TRBV14 combines with J gene TRBJ1-2; D is unresolved. Germline V lookup: CDR1 SGHDN, CDR2 FVKESK. V was trimmed by 1 base and J by 4 bases, leaving 13 bases between them. The CDR3 has 15 amino acids. The CDR3 bases are TGTGCCAGCAGCCAAGTGTCCTCTCCGGGCTATGGCTACACCTTC. Encoded protein: CASSQVSSPGYGYTF. The full variable domain, in which reference TRBV14 and TRBJ1-2 provide the parts outside the CDR3, is EAGVTQFPSHSVIEKGQTVTLRCDPISGHDNLYWYRRVMGKEIKFLLHFVKESKQDESGMPNNRFLAERTGGTYSTLKVQPAELEDSGVYFCASSQVSSPGYGYTFGSGTRLTVV.

The DNA for the CDR3 is TGTGCCAGCAGTTTGCGCAGGGGGCGGAATGAGCAGTTCTTC. It encodes CASSLRRGRNEQFF. The chain recombines TRBV28 with TRBJ2-1; 8 nucleotides line up with TRBD1. This CDR3 contains 14 residues. CDR1 and CDR2 from the germline V gene are MDHEN and SYDVKM. With 3 bases clipped from V and 7 bases from J, the junction kept 5 bases outside the gene matches.

The rearrangement links TRBV2 to TRBJ2-1; 7 bases agree with TRBD1. V shed 6 bases, J shed 8 bases, and the junction held 4 bases outside the gene matches. The CDR3 consists of 12 residues. Germline V gene lookup returns CDR1 SNHLY and CDR2 FYNNEI. The CDR3 DNA is TGTGCCAGCAGCGAACAGGGGTATGAGCAGTTCTTC. Protein sequence: CASSEQGYEQFF.

The V call is TRBV11-3, the J call TRBJ2-3, with 11 bases fitting TRBD2. With 3 bases clipped from V and 4 bases from J, the junction kept 0 bases outside the gene matches. CDR3 size: 14 residues. The V gene's germline CDR1 is SGHNT and CDR2 YENEEA. The CDR3 DNA is TGTGCCAGCAGCTTGACTAGCGGGGCAGATACGCAGTATTTT. Encoded protein: CASSLTSGADTQYF.

The V call is TRBV18, the J call TRBJ1-1, with D maybe TRBD1 (5 bases). Germline CDR1 KGHSH, CDR2 LQKENI. This CDR3 comprises 14 residues. V lost 0 bases to trimming and J lost 3 bases, with 8 bases between them. The CDR3 nucleotides are TGTGCCAGCTCACCACCGCCCAGGGACACTGAAGCTTTCTTT. It codes for CASSPPPRDTEAFF.

This chain joins TRBV7-2 and TRBJ2-7; TRBD1 is a possible D gene (7 bases). V was clipped by 4 bases and J by 3 bases, with 19 bases between them. Germline V lookup: CDR1 SGHTA, CDR2 FQGNSA. This CDR3 spans 16 amino acids. The CDR3 DNA is TGTGCCAGCAGCTCCAGGGGGGAACAGGGCGGCTACGAGCAGTACTTC. Protein: CASSSRGEQGGYEQYF. The full variable domain, with the rest looked up from reference TRBV7-2 and TRBJ2-7, is GAGVSQSPSNKVTEKGKDVELRCDPISGHTALYWYRQSLGQGLEFLIYFQGNSAPDKSGLPSDRFSAERTGGSVSTLTIQRTQQEDSAVYLCASSSRGEQGGYEQYFGPGTRLTVT.

This clone was seen just once. The rearrangement uses TRBV25-1 and TRBJ2-5; TRBD1 matches at 7 bases. The CDR3 sequence is 15 residues long. Per the germline V gene, CDR1 is MGHDK and CDR2 is SYGVNS. The ends lost 1 base at V and 2 bases at J; junction bases unmatched: 4. For the CDR3, the DNA is TGTGCCAGCAGTGAATTAAGGGGGCTGCAAGAGACCCAGTACTTC. This encodes CASSELRGLQETQYF.

This rearrangement joins TRBV9 to TRBJ1-3, with D tentatively TRBD1 (5 bases). V was pared by 4 bases and J by 3 bases, with 14 bases between. Germline V gives CDR1 SGDLS, CDR2 YYNGEE. The CDR3 spans 15 residues. The CDR3 DNA sequence: TGTGCCAGCAGCCCGAAGGGGCAGCATGGAAACACCATATATTTT. The encoded protein is CASSPKGQHGNTIYF.

This sequence joins TRBV6-6 and TRBJ1-4, with D maybe TRBD1 (5 bases). V was cut by 8 bases and J by 8 bases, with 21 bases left in between. The germline CDR1 and CDR2 sequences are MNHNY and SVGAGI (reference sequence). The CDR3 covers 15 residues. CDR3 region: CASANEATVSEKLFF. DNA of the CDR3: TGTGCCAGCGCGAACGAGGCGACAGTGAGCGAAAAACTGTTTTTT.

J is TRBJ2-5 and V is TRBV6-5; D may be TRBD1 (6 bases). In germline, CDR1 is MNHEY, CDR2 SVGAGI. This CDR3 is built from 14 residues. The V gene lost 0 bases and the J gene lost 1 base, with 6 bases spanning the gap. The CDR3 is CASSYSTGQETQYF. The CDR3 DNA is TGTGCCAGCAGTTACTCGACAGGCCAAGAGACCCAGTACTTC.

The chain carries TRBV5-1 and TRBJ2-6, with D unclear. V gave up 2 bases and J gave up 0 bases, with 6 bases separating them. Germline V gene data show CDR1 as SGHRS and CDR2 as YFSETQ. The CDR3 is made up of 15 amino acids. The CDR3 spells CASSLLISGANVLTF. In DNA form, the CDR3 reads TGCGCCAGCAGCTTACTAATCTCTGGGGCCAACGTCCTGACTTTC.

The chain joins TRBV30 to TRBJ2-1, with 8 bases aligning to TRBD2. This CDR3 is built from 15 residues. Per the germline V gene, CDR1 is GTSNPN and CDR2 is SVGIG (reference sequence). The V segment lost 0 bases and the J segment 2 bases; nucleotides outside the gene matches: 3. DNA for the CDR3: TGTGCCTGGAGTGTAGGTAGCGGGACCTACAATGAGCAGTTCTTC. Translated, it gives CAWSVGSGTYNEQFF.

The gene calls are TRBV4-3 and TRBJ2-3, with D possibly being TRBD2 (6 bases). CDR3 length equals 16 residues. Germline CDR1 reads LGHNA; CDR2 reads YSLEER. Trimming cost V 4 bases and J 0 bases, with 14 bases left between them. In DNA form, the CDR3 reads TGCGCCAGCAGCCGAGTAGCGGAATTTAGCACAGATACGCAGTATTTT. Encoded protein: CASSRVAEFSTDTQYF.